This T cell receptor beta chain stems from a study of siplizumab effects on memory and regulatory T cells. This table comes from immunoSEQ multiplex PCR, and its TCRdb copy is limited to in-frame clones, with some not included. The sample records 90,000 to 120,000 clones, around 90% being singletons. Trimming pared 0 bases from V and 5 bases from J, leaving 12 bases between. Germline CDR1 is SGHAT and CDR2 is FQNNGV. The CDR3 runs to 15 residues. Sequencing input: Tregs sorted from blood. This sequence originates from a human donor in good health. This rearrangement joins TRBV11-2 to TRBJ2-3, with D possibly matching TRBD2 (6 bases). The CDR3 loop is CASSLDPTGVDTQYF. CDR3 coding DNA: TGTGCCAGCAGCTTAGATCCCACGGGAGTAGATACGCAGTATTTT.